These T cell receptor beta chains were read from a single sample in a study of blood T cell repertoires in COVID-19. This table comes from immunoSEQ multiplex PCR, and its TCRdb copy is limited to in-frame clones, with some not included. The data hold approximately 300,000 clones, with roughly nine tenths observed a single time. The sample comprised peripheral blood. The receptors were gathered from a man between 18 and 29 years old with active or convalescent COVID-19. CDR3s include the opening cysteine and the closing phenylalanine or tryptophan. The order of the fields is CDR3 DNA, CDR3 protein, V gene, CDR3 length, clone size, J gene, D gene. The D gene is left open where the match is weak. Expanded clones get a size class; other rows say once, few or many, or leave the size out.

cdr3_nt: TGCGCCAGCAGCCAAGCGCAGGGTGGCCCCTACAATGAGCAGTTCTTC
cdr3_aa: CASSQAQGGPYNEQFF
v_call: TRBV4-3
cdr3_length: 16
clone_size: .
j_call: TRBJ2-1
d_call: .

cdr3_nt: TGCGCCAGCAGCCAGTTTACAGGGGGCGTAAACATGAACACTGAAGCTTTCTTT
cdr3_aa: CASSQFTGGVNMNTEAFF
v_call: TRBV4-1
cdr3_length: 18
clone_size: .
j_call: TRBJ1-1
d_call: TRBD1

cdr3_nt: TGTGCCAGCAGCCAAGCCTTACTAGCGGACACAACCACCCAGTACTTC
cdr3_aa: CASSQALLADTTTQYF
v_call: TRBV14
cdr3_length: 16
clone_size: .
j_call: TRBJ2-5
d_call: TRBD2

cdr3_nt: TGTGCCAGCAGTTACCTAGACCACAATGAGCAGTTCTTC
cdr3_aa: CASSYLDHNEQFF
v_call: TRBV6-6
cdr3_length: 13
clone_size: .
j_call: TRBJ2-1
d_call: .

cdr3_nt: TGTGCCAGCAGCTCACAGGGGACCCCCTACAATGAGCAGTTCTTC
cdr3_aa: CASSSQGTPYNEQFF
v_call: TRBV7-2
cdr3_length: 15
clone_size: .
j_call: TRBJ2-1
d_call: TRBD1

cdr3_nt: TGTGCCAGCAGCGTAGGTCTAGCGGGGGGGGGCACAGATACGCAGTATTTT
cdr3_aa: CASSVGLAGGGTDTQYF
v_call: TRBV9
cdr3_length: 17
clone_size: .
j_call: TRBJ2-3
d_call: TRBD2

cdr3_nt: TGTGCCAGCAGGTCTTTCGGCGGGAGCGGCGAGCAGTACTTC
cdr3_aa: CASRSFGGSGEQYF
v_call: TRBV5-4
cdr3_length: 14
clone_size: .
j_call: TRBJ2-7
d_call: TRBD2

cdr3_nt: TGTGCCAGCAGTCTACAGGGATTTAATCAGCCCCAGCATTTT
cdr3_aa: CASSLQGFNQPQHF
v_call: TRBV27
cdr3_length: 14
clone_size: .
j_call: TRBJ1-5
d_call: .

cdr3_nt: TGTGCCAGCTCACCAACACAGGGAGGGAGCTATGGCTACACCTTC
cdr3_aa: CASSPTQGGSYGYTF
v_call: TRBV18
cdr3_length: 15
clone_size: .
j_call: TRBJ1-2
d_call: .

cdr3_nt: TGCAGCGTTGAAGATAGAGGGCGTGAGCAGTTCTTC
cdr3_aa: CSVEDRGREQFF
v_call: TRBV29-1
cdr3_length: 12
clone_size: .
j_call: TRBJ2-1
d_call: .

cdr3_nt: TGTGCCAGCAGCCACAGGGGGCTTGGCTATGGCTACACCTTC
cdr3_aa: CASSHRGLGYGYTF
v_call: TRBV5-4
cdr3_length: 14
clone_size: .
j_call: TRBJ1-2
d_call: TRBD1

cdr3_nt: TGTGCCAGCAGCTTAGCGCTCGGGGGGTCTGACAATGAGCAGTTCTTC
cdr3_aa: CASSLALGGSDNEQFF
v_call: TRBV7-9
cdr3_length: 16
clone_size: .
j_call: TRBJ2-1
d_call: TRBD2

cdr3_nt: TGTGCCAGTTCTTGGACGGGAGGAAACACCATATATTTT
cdr3_aa: CASSWTGGNTIYF
v_call: TRBV6-5
cdr3_length: 13
clone_size: .
j_call: TRBJ1-3
d_call: .

cdr3_nt: TGTGCCAGCAGCTTAGAGCTCACCTTTCATTATAATTCACCCCTCCACTTT
cdr3_aa: CASSLELTFHYNSPLHF
v_call: TRBV7-2
cdr3_length: 17
clone_size: .
j_call: TRBJ1-6
d_call: .

cdr3_nt: TGTGCCAGCAGCCAAGACAGGGGGGCTTGGGGCTACACCTTC
cdr3_aa: CASSQDRGAWGYTF
v_call: TRBV3-1/TRBV3-2
cdr3_length: 14
clone_size: .
j_call: TRBJ1-2
d_call: TRBD1

cdr3_nt: TGTGCCAGCAGCCAATTTTATGGAGGAGGGGGCCCACCTCGCGATGGCTACACCTTC
cdr3_aa: CASSQFYGGGGPPRDGYTF
v_call: TRBV16
cdr3_length: 19
clone_size: once
j_call: TRBJ1-2
d_call: TRBD1

cdr3_nt: TGCGCCAGCAGCTTGACAGGAAACACCATATATTTT
cdr3_aa: CASSLTGNTIYF
v_call: TRBV5-1
cdr3_length: 12
clone_size: .
j_call: TRBJ1-3
d_call: .

cdr3_nt: TGTGCCACCAGCAGAGATGATATTAGCGGGGCTCTTGTGAGTGAGCAGTTCTTC
cdr3_aa: CATSRDDISGALVSEQFF
v_call: TRBV15
cdr3_length: 18
clone_size: large
j_call: TRBJ2-1
d_call: TRBD2

cdr3_nt: TGTGCCATCAGTGATCCCGGGACTAGCGACACAGATACGCAGTATTTT
cdr3_aa: CAISDPGTSDTDTQYF
v_call: TRBV10-3
cdr3_length: 16
clone_size: once
j_call: TRBJ2-3
d_call: TRBD2

cdr3_nt: TGCGCCAGCAGCTTGCGGGTTAGTTTGAACACTGAAGCTTTCTTT
cdr3_aa: CASSLRVSLNTEAFF
v_call: TRBV5-1
cdr3_length: 15
clone_size: once
j_call: TRBJ1-1
d_call: .

cdr3_nt: TGTGCCAGCAGTGGGGGGGGACCGTCTTATAGGAACACTGAAGCTTTCTTT
cdr3_aa: CASSGGGPSYRNTEAFF
v_call: TRBV2
cdr3_length: 17
clone_size: .
j_call: TRBJ1-1
d_call: .

cdr3_nt: TGTGCCAGCAGTACGCGGGGGGAGGGGGTCGACGAGCAGTACTTC
cdr3_aa: CASSTRGEGVDEQYF
v_call: TRBV28
cdr3_length: 15
clone_size: .
j_call: TRBJ2-7
d_call: TRBD2

cdr3_nt: TGTGCCAGCAGCCCGACCAGGGGGACTAGCGGGACCTACGAGCAGTACTTC
cdr3_aa: CASSPTRGTSGTYEQYF
v_call: TRBV4-2
cdr3_length: 17
clone_size: .
j_call: TRBJ2-7
d_call: TRBD2

cdr3_nt: TGTGCCAGCTCCCCCGGGACAGATAATTCACCCCTCCACTTT
cdr3_aa: CASSPGTDNSPLHF
v_call: TRBV18
cdr3_length: 14
clone_size: .
j_call: TRBJ1-6
d_call: TRBD1

cdr3_nt: TGTGCCACCAGCAGAGATCAGGGGGGCTTTGGAAACACCATATATTTT
cdr3_aa: CATSRDQGGFGNTIYF
v_call: TRBV15
cdr3_length: 16
clone_size: .
j_call: TRBJ1-3
d_call: TRBD1

cdr3_nt: TGTGCCAGCAGCCTCGGGACAGCGAACACTGAAGCTTTCTTT
cdr3_aa: CASSLGTANTEAFF
v_call: TRBV7-9
cdr3_length: 14
clone_size: .
j_call: TRBJ1-1
d_call: TRBD1

cdr3_nt: TGTGCCATCAGTGAGACCGGGGGACCCTACGAGCAGTACTTC
cdr3_aa: CAISETGGPYEQYF
v_call: TRBV10-3
cdr3_length: 14
clone_size: once
j_call: TRBJ2-7
d_call: .

cdr3_nt: TGTGCCAGTAAAGGACTAGCGGCCAACAATGAGCAGTTCTTC
cdr3_aa: CASKGLAANNEQFF
v_call: TRBV2
cdr3_length: 14
clone_size: .
j_call: TRBJ2-1
d_call: TRBD2

cdr3_nt: TGTGCCAGCAGCTTAGACAGGTTATCAGTTTCACCCCTCCACTTT
cdr3_aa: CASSLDRLSVSPLHF
v_call: TRBV7-2
cdr3_length: 15
clone_size: .
j_call: TRBJ1-6
d_call: .

cdr3_nt: TGCGCCAGCAGCCAAGATGAGCGGCGGGACACCGGGGAGCTGTTTTTT
cdr3_aa: CASSQDERRDTGELFF
v_call: TRBV4-1
cdr3_length: 16
clone_size: .
j_call: TRBJ2-2
d_call: .

cdr3_nt: TGTGCCAGCAGCCGGACTAGCGGGAGTAGCTCGCGGCAGTACTTC
cdr3_aa: CASSRTSGSSSRQYF
v_call: TRBV28
cdr3_length: 15
clone_size: few
j_call: TRBJ2-7
d_call: TRBD2

cdr3_nt: TGTGCCAGCATCACCGGGACAGGGAAGCGGGACACTGAAGCTTTCTTT
cdr3_aa: CASITGTGKRDTEAFF
v_call: TRBV28
cdr3_length: 16
clone_size: .
j_call: TRBJ1-1
d_call: TRBD1

cdr3_nt: TGCGCCAGCAGCCCCGGGGAACTTCGGGGCACTGAAGCTTTCTTT
cdr3_aa: CASSPGELRGTEAFF
v_call: TRBV5-1
cdr3_length: 15
clone_size: .
j_call: TRBJ1-1
d_call: .

cdr3_nt: TGTGCCAGCAGCTTAGTTACTAGCGGGACCTACGAGCAGTACTTC
cdr3_aa: CASSLVTSGTYEQYF
v_call: TRBV11-2
cdr3_length: 15
clone_size: .
j_call: TRBJ2-7
d_call: TRBD2

cdr3_nt: TGTGCCAGCAGTTTTCCCAGCGGGAGGAGGGATACGCAGTATTTT
cdr3_aa: CASSFPSGRRDTQYF
v_call: TRBV28
cdr3_length: 15
clone_size: .
j_call: TRBJ2-3
d_call: TRBD2

cdr3_nt: TGTGCCAGCAGTAGCGCCCCCGGGACCGGGGAGCTGTTTTTT
cdr3_aa: CASSSAPGTGELFF
v_call: TRBV6-4
cdr3_length: 14
clone_size: .
j_call: TRBJ2-2
d_call: .

cdr3_nt: TGTGCCAGCAGCTTATACCAGGGGGTAACGAACACTGAAGCTTTCTTT
cdr3_aa: CASSLYQGVTNTEAFF
v_call: TRBV7-9
cdr3_length: 16
clone_size: .
j_call: TRBJ1-1
d_call: TRBD1

cdr3_nt: TGTGCCAGCAGCTTAGAGTGGGGTGCGGGCTACGAGCAGTACTTC
cdr3_aa: CASSLEWGAGYEQYF
v_call: TRBV11-2
cdr3_length: 15
clone_size: .
j_call: TRBJ2-7
d_call: .

cdr3_nt: TGTGCCAGCAGTCCCGGGGTAGCGGGAGGAGAGACCCAGTACTTC
cdr3_aa: CASSPGVAGGETQYF
v_call: TRBV27
cdr3_length: 15
clone_size: .
j_call: TRBJ2-5
d_call: TRBD2

cdr3_nt: TGCGCCAGCAGCTTGCCCCCGGGAAATGAAGCTTTCTTT
cdr3_aa: CASSLPPGNEAFF
v_call: TRBV5-1
cdr3_length: 13
clone_size: .
j_call: TRBJ1-1
d_call: .

cdr3_nt: TGTGCCAGCAGTTTATGGGACCCGGGACAGGGCATATCACCCCTCCACTTT
cdr3_aa: CASSLWDPGQGISPLHF
v_call: TRBV28
cdr3_length: 17
clone_size: .
j_call: TRBJ1-6
d_call: TRBD1

cdr3_nt: TGTGCCAGCAGCCTGAAGGGGGCAGGGCAGCCCCAGCATTTT
cdr3_aa: CASSLKGAGQPQHF
v_call: TRBV5-6
cdr3_length: 14
clone_size: .
j_call: TRBJ1-5
d_call: TRBD1

cdr3_nt: TGTGCCAGCAGCCCACAGGCAGGGTGGGATCAGCCCCAGCATTTT
cdr3_aa: CASSPQAGWDQPQHF
v_call: TRBV3-1/TRBV3-2
cdr3_length: 15
clone_size: few
j_call: TRBJ1-5
d_call: .

cdr3_nt: TGTGCCAGCAGTGTGAAACAGGGACGAGCAGATACGCAGTATTTT
cdr3_aa: CASSVKQGRADTQYF
v_call: TRBV2
cdr3_length: 15
clone_size: .
j_call: TRBJ2-3
d_call: .

cdr3_nt: TGTGCCAGCAGCGTAGTTGGGACTAGCGGGACCGGGCCTACAGATACGCAGTATTTT
cdr3_aa: CASSVVGTSGTGPTDTQYF
v_call: TRBV9
cdr3_length: 19
clone_size: .
j_call: TRBJ2-3
d_call: TRBD2

cdr3_nt: TGCGCCAGCAGCCAAGAGTGGCAGTTCAATTCACCCCTCCACTTT
cdr3_aa: CASSQEWQFNSPLHF
v_call: TRBV4-3
cdr3_length: 15
clone_size: .
j_call: TRBJ1-6
d_call: .

cdr3_nt: TGTGCCAGCAGTTATGATGGCACGGGTTCACCCCTCCACTTT
cdr3_aa: CASSYDGTGSPLHF
v_call: TRBV6-5
cdr3_length: 14
clone_size: once
j_call: TRBJ1-6
d_call: .

cdr3_nt: TGTGCCAGCAGCGTAGACCCTAGCGGTTACAATGAGCAGTTCTTC
cdr3_aa: CASSVDPSGYNEQFF
v_call: TRBV9
cdr3_length: 15
clone_size: .
j_call: TRBJ2-1
d_call: TRBD2

cdr3_nt: TGTGCCACGCGTCCCGGGACTAGCGGGAGGACCACGTACAATGAGCAGTTCTTC
cdr3_aa: CATRPGTSGRTTYNEQFF
v_call: TRBV2
cdr3_length: 18
clone_size: .
j_call: TRBJ2-1
d_call: TRBD2

cdr3_nt: TGTGCCAGCAGTTATTCCAGGCAGGTTTATAATTCACCCCTCCACTTT
cdr3_aa: CASSYSRQVYNSPLHF
v_call: TRBV6-9
cdr3_length: 16
clone_size: .
j_call: TRBJ1-6
d_call: .

cdr3_nt: TGTGCCAGCAGTAAGCAGGGCAACGGGAACACTGAAGCTTTCTTT
cdr3_aa: CASSKQGNGNTEAFF
v_call: TRBV28
cdr3_length: 15
clone_size: .
j_call: TRBJ1-1
d_call: .

cdr3_nt: TGCAGCGTTGATGGACAGGGATACAATGAGCAGTTCTTC
cdr3_aa: CSVDGQGYNEQFF
v_call: TRBV29-1
cdr3_length: 13
clone_size: .
j_call: TRBJ2-1
d_call: TRBD1

cdr3_nt: TGTGCCATCAGTGCTTTTCCGGGGGGGGTTCGCACCGGGGAGCTGTTTTTT
cdr3_aa: CAISAFPGGVRTGELFF
v_call: TRBV10-3
cdr3_length: 17
clone_size: .
j_call: TRBJ2-2
d_call: TRBD2

cdr3_nt: TGTGCCAGCAGCCAAGACTCCATCCTTCGTAGTCCCTACGAGCAGTACTTC
cdr3_aa: CASSQDSILRSPYEQYF
v_call: TRBV4-2
cdr3_length: 17
clone_size: .
j_call: TRBJ2-7
d_call: .